A single T cell receptor (beta chain) is shown here with its context. This sample is drawn from a study of control samples from healthy donors and cancer patients. Repertoires were generated with immunoSEQ multiplex PCR, while TCRdb's copy carries only in-frame clones and drops some. The data contain approximately 58,000 clones, about 87% of them singletons. In germline, CDR1 is KGHSH, CDR2 LQKENI. This CDR3 spans 13 amino acids. The V gene end was trimmed by 8 bases and the J gene end by 1 base; junction bases not matched to a gene: 4. The chain carries TRBV18 and TRBJ1-1, with TRBD1 identical over 7 bases. The TCR sequence derives from a woman aged 55-69 years with lung cancer. The sample taken for sequencing was PBMCs. For the CDR3, the DNA is TGTGCCAGCGGCAGGGGGGGGAACACTGAAGCTTTCTTT. This encodes CASGRGGNTEAFF.